Listed here is a single T cell receptor beta chain. V was pared by 1 base and J by 6 bases, with 7 bases of the junction left unmatched. CDR1 MGHRA and CDR2 YSYEKL come from the germline V gene. CDR3 length: 17 residues. This record comes from a study of blood T cell repertoires in COVID-19. In the original workflow: Amplified reference gene primers provided the basis for estimating nucleated cell counts. The assay was immunoSEQ multiplex PCR, and TCRdb's table has in-frame clones only and misses some. V and J calls and clone size are given by that table; D and trimming were obtained from the DNA. The table lists about 260,000 clones, 80% to 90% of them singletons, with 2.3% in the top ten.

The chain couples TRBV4-1 to TRBJ1-5, with 12 positions matching TRBD1. This receptor was identified in a woman aged 45-60 years with acute or convalescent COVID-19. The material sequenced was peripheral blood. DNA for the CDR3: TGCGCCAGCAGCCAAGGCTGGGACAGGGGGCTCGGTCAGCCCCAGCATTTT. Its translation is CASSQGWDRGLGQPQHF.